This TCR beta chain was sequenced in a study of blood T cell repertoires in COVID-19. Study at large: Nucleic acid was either cDNA or gDNA, and it came from T cells, B-cell-depleted T cells, or PBMCs.

Germline V gene data show CDR1 as WNHNN and CDR2 as SYGVQD (reference sequence). V lost 6 bases and J 3 bases, leaving 11 bases between the germline ends. The CDR3 runs 13 residues. Authors' methods: Amplification with reference gene primers provided the estimates of nucleated cell counts. Method: immunoSEQ multiplex PCR; TCRdb's copy keeps in-frame clones and lacks some. D and trimming come from the DNA, and the V and J calls and clone size come from that table. The sample records about 210,000 clones, around 84% being singletons. Sample: peripheral blood. The V gene is TRBV10-1, the J gene TRBJ1-1; D perhaps matches TRBD1 (6 bases). The TCR originated in a man between 35 and 55 years old who had recovered from COVID-19. CDR3 sequence: CASSEQGDTEAFF. The CDR3 bases are TGCGCCAGCAGCGAACAGGGAGACACTGAAGCTTTCTTT.